The entry below gives a single T cell receptor beta chain sequence along with its context. The junction had 11 bases not matched to a gene; V was cut back by 6 bases and J by 4 bases. This CDR3 is 15 amino acids long. Germline lookup yields CDR1 LNHDA and CDR2 SQIVND (reference sequence). Produced via immunoSEQ multiplex PCR; TCRdb's table is partial and in-frame only. The repertoire holds about 52,000 clones, with just under 90% as singletons. This record belongs to a study of blood T cell repertoires in COVID-19. Study overall: COVID-19 samples from acute and convalescent phases originated in the United States, Italy and Spain.

The specimen sequenced was peripheral blood. The clonotype originates from a man at least 80 years old with active or convalescent COVID-19. The gene calls are TRBV19 and TRBJ1-1; 7 bases agree with TRBD1. The CDR3 sequence: CASSPQGGWGTEAFF. In DNA, the CDR3 is TGTGCCAGTAGCCCCCAAGGGGGCTGGGGCACTGAAGCTTTCTTT. Full variable domain (remainder filled in from reference TRBV19 and TRBJ1-1): DGGITQSPKYLFRKEGQNVTLSCEQNLNHDAMYWYRQDPGQGLRLIYYSQIVNDFQKGDIAEGYSVSREKKESFPLTVTSAQKNPTAFYLCASSPQGGWGTEAFFGQGTRLTVV.